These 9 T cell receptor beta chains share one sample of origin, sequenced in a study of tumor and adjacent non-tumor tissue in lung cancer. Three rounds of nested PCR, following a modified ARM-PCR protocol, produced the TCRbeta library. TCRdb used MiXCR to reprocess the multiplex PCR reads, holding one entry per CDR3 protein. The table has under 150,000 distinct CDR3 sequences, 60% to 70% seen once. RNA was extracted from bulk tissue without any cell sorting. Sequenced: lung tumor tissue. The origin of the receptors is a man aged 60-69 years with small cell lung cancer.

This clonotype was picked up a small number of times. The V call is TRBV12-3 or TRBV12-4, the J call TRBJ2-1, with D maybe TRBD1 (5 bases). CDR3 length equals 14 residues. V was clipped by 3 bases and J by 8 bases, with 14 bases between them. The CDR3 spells CASSFRDKGDEQFF. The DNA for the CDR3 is TGTGCCAGCAGTTTCCGCGACAAAGGGGATGAGCAGTTCTTC.

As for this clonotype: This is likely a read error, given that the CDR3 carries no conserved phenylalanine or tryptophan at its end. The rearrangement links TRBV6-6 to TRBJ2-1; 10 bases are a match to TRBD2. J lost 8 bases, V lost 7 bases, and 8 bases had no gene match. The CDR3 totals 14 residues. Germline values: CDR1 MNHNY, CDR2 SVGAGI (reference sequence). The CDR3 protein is CASTRTSGRHEQFL. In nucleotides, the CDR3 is TGTGCCAGCACCCGGACTAGCGGCCGACATGAGCAGTTCTTA.

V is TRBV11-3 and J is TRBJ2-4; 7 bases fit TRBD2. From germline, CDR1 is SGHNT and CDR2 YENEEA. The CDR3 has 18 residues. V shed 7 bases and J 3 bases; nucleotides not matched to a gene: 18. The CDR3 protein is CASTSGVGREKGKNIQYF. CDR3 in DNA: TGTGCCAGCACCTCTGGAGTTGGGAGGGAGAAGGGCAAAAACATTCAGTACTTC.

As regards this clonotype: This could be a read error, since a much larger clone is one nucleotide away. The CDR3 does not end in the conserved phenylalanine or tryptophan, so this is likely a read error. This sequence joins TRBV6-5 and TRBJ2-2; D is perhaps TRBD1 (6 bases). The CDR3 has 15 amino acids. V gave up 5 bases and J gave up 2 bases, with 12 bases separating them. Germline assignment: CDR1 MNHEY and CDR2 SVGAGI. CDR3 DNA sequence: TGTGCCAGCAGTCCCCAGGGGTTTAACACCGGGGAGCTGTTTTAT. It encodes CASSPQGFNTGELFY.

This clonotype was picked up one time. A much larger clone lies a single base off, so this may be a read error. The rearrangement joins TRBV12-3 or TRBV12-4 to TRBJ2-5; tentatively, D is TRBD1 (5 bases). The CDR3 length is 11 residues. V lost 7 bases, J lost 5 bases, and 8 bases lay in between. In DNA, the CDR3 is TGTGCCAGCAAAGCAGGGGAGACCCAGTACTTC. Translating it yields CASKAGETQYF.

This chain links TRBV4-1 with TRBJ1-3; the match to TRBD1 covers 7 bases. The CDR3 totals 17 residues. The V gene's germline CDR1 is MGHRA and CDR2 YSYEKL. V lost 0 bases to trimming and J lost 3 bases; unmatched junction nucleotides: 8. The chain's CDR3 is CASSQELTGSCGNTIYF. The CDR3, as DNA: TGCGCCAGCAGCCAAGAGTTGACAGGGAGTTGTGGAAACACCATATATTTT.

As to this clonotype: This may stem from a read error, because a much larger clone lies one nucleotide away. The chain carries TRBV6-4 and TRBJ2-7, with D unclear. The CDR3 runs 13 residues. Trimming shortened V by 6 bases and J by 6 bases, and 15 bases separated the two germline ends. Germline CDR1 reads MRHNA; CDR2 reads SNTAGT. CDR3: CASSRAVQSEQYV. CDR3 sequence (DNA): TGTGCCAGCAGCCGAGCAGTTCAAAGCGAGCAGTACGTC.

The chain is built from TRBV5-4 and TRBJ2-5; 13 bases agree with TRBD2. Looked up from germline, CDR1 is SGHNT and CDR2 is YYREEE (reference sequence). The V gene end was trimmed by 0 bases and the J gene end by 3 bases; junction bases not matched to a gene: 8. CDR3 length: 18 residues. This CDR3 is CASSLDGLAGVGEETQYF. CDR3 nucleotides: TGTGCCAGCAGCTTGGATGGACTAGCGGGGGTCGGGGAAGAGACCCAGTACTTC.

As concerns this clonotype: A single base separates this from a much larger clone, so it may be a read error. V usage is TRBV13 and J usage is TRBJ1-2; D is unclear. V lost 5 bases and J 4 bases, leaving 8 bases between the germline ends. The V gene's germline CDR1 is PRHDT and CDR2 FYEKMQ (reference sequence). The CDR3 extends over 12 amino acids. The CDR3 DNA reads TGTGCCAGCAGCCTCATGGTCTATGGCTACACCTTC. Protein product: CASSLMVYGYTF. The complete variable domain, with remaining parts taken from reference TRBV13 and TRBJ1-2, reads AAGVIQSPRHLIKEKRETATLKCYPIPRHDTVYWYQQGPGQDPQFLISFYEKMQSDKGSIPDRFSAQQFSDYHSELNMSSLELGDSALYFCASSLMVYGYTFGSGTRLTVV.